One and the same sample provided the 14 T cell receptor beta chains below, sequenced in a study of shared clonotypes between healthy human individuals. The data were produced by immunoSEQ multiplex PCR, yet TCRdb's version contains in-frame clones alone and is incomplete. Of about 990,000 clones detected, 78% appear once; the ten largest clones hold more than 0.55%. The sequenced sample consisted of memory CD4+ T cells from PBMCs. The subset here: CD45RA-negative fraction. These TCRs come from a man aged 18 to 29 in good health. Some clones in this sample may be carry-over from other donors' samples.

The chain recombines TRBV29-1 with TRBJ1-1; D is perhaps TRBD1 (5 bases). Per the germline V gene, CDR1 is SQVTM and CDR2 is ANQGSEA. CDR3 length: 11 amino acids. Trimming took 3 bases from V and 11 from J, leaving 13 bases between them. For the CDR3, the DNA is TGCAGCGTTGAGGGGAGGGGAGGCGCTTTCTTT. This sequence encodes CSVEGRGGAFF.

This clone was counted only a few times. V gene TRBV9 combines with J gene TRBJ2-1, with 9 nucleotides matching TRBD2. Germline V gives CDR1 SGDLS, CDR2 YYNGEE. V was pared by 3 bases and J by 7 bases, with 8 bases of the junction left unmatched. This CDR3 has 15 residues. The CDR3 reads CASSESSGRTNEQFF. In nucleotides, the CDR3 is TGTGCCAGCAGCGAAAGTAGCGGGAGAACAAATGAGCAGTTCTTC.

Note on this clone: This specimen includes other DNA sequences encoding the same CDR3. The chain joins TRBV5-6 to TRBJ2-1, with D unclear. V was pared by 0 bases and J by 2 bases, with 3 bases between. Per germline, CDR1 SGHDT and CDR2 YYEEEE. This CDR3 spans 13 amino acids. The CDR3 DNA follows: TGTGCCAGCAGCTTGGTTACCTACAATGAGCAGTTCTTC. It translates to CASSLVTYNEQFF.

This clone was detected only once. This chain uses TRBV5-1 with TRBJ2-3, with D possibly being TRBD2 (5 bases). The CDR3 is made up of 14 amino acids. Germline V gene lookup returns CDR1 SGHRS and CDR2 YFSETQ. V was pared by 0 bases and J by 6 bases, with 11 bases between. CDR3 protein: CASSLGGPYDTQYF. The CDR3 nucleotides read TGCGCCAGCAGCTTGGGAGGGCCCTACGATACGCAGTATTTT.

Only a few counts were recorded for this clone. DNA for the CDR3: TGTGCCATCAGCCCTGCACAGGGAGCGAATGGAAACATTCAGTACTTC. The encoded protein is CAISPAQGANGNIQYF. The chain recombines TRBV10-3 with TRBJ2-4; a possible D gene is TRBD1 (6 bases). The CDR3 contains 16 residues. From germline, CDR1 is ENHRY and CDR2 SYGVKD. The V gene lost 6 bases and the J gene lost 6 bases, with 21 bases spanning the gap.

V gene TRBV5-4 combines with J gene TRBJ1-2, with 8 bases lining up with TRBD1. Germline V gene sequence: CDR1 SGHNT, CDR2 YYREEE (reference sequence). V lost 4 bases, J lost 3 bases, and 2 bases stayed unmatched. The CDR3 extends over 13 amino acids. The DNA of the CDR3 is TGTGCCAGCAGCCCGACAGGGGACTATGGCTACACCTTC. Amino acid sequence: CASSPTGDYGYTF.

This CDR3 reads CASSVDLGTSGGTDTQYF. The CDR3 nucleotides read TGTGCCAGCAGCGTGGACCTTGGGACTAGCGGGGGGACAGATACGCAGTATTTT. J is TRBJ2-3 and V is TRBV28; 15 positions match TRBD2. With 6 bases clipped from V and 3 bases from J, the junction kept 10 bases outside the gene matches. The V gene's germline CDR1 is MDHEN and CDR2 SYDVKM. The CDR3 runs to 18 residues. The full variable domain, completed using reference TRBV28 and TRBJ2-3, is DVKVTQSSRYLVKRTGEKVFLECVQDMDHENMFWYRQDPGLGLRLIYFSYDVKMKEKGDIPEGYSVSREKKERFSLILESASTNQTSMYLCASSVDLGTSGGTDTQYFGPGTRLTVL.

V and J are TRBV11-2 and TRBJ2-3, with 13 bases aligning to TRBD2. The CDR3 is made up of 16 amino acids. The germline gives CDR1 SGHAT, CDR2 FQNNGV. V lost 5 bases, J lost 5 bases, and 7 bases stayed unmatched. CDR3 sequence reads: CASSTGTSGTVDTQYF. The CDR3 DNA follows: TGTGCCAGCAGCACCGGGACTAGCGGGACGGTAGATACGCAGTATTTT.

This clone came up once. For the CDR3, the DNA is TGTGCCAGCAGCTTAGTTGGAGGGGGGAAGGATGGCTACACCTTC. It codes for CASSLVGGGKDGYTF. The V and J genes are TRBV7-2 and TRBJ1-2; a possible D gene is TRBD1 (6 bases). The CDR3 length is 15 residues. Per the germline V gene, CDR1 is SGHTA and CDR2 is FQGNSA. V lost 1 base and J 6 bases, leaving 15 bases between the germline ends.

This chain joins TRBV5-1 and TRBJ2-3, with 9 bases lining up with TRBD1. The CDR3 length is 14 residues. Trimming cost V 3 bases and J 5 bases; bases outside gene matches: 4. The germline gives CDR1 SGHRS, CDR2 YFSETQ. CDR3 nucleotides: TGCGCCAGCAGCTGGGGACAGGGTAAAGATACGCAGTATTTT. Its translation is CASSWGQGKDTQYF.

The chain has TRBV5-4 and TRBJ2-7; the match to TRBD1 covers 7 bases. The V segment lost 3 bases and the J segment 3 bases; nucleotides outside the gene matches: 6. This CDR3 has 14 amino acids. Germline V CDR1 and CDR2: SGHNT, YYREEE (reference sequence). The CDR3 DNA sequence: TGTGCCAGCAGCTCACGCCGGGACAGCTACGAGCAGTACTTC. Residues: CASSSRRDSYEQYF. Supplemented by reference TRBV5-4 and TRBJ2-7, the full variable domain reads ETGVTQSPTHLIKTRGQQVTLRCSSQSGHNTVSWYQQALGQGPQFIFQYYREEENGRGNFPPRFSGLQFPNYSSELNVNALELDDSALYLCASSSRRDSYEQYFGPGTRLTVT.

The rearrangement joins TRBV6-1 to TRBJ2-1, with D perhaps assigned TRBD1 or TRBD2 (5 bases each). CDR1 and CDR2 from the germline V gene are MNHNS and SASEGT. This CDR3 region has 16 residues. The V end was cut by 2 bases, the J end by 8 bases, with 19 bases between. In DNA, the CDR3 is TGTGCCAGCAGTGAAAGGTCAGGGTTCGAGGGCTATGAGCAGTTCTTC. It specifies CASSERSGFEGYEQFF.

This clone was recorded many times. This rearrangement joins TRBV29-1 to TRBJ2-7; D gene uncertain. The CDR3 length is 12 residues. The V gene's germline CDR1 is SQVTM and CDR2 ANQGSEA. Trimming stripped 7 bases from V and 0 bases from J, with 10 bases between. The CDR3 protein is CSARTVSYEQYF. The DNA for the CDR3 is TGCAGCGCCCGGACGGTCTCCTACGAGCAGTACTTC.

The CDR3 region is CASTDPGSYEQYF. DNA of the CDR3: TGTGCCAGCACCGACCCCGGATCCTACGAGCAGTACTTC. J is TRBJ2-7 and V is TRBV6-5; D uncertain. Germline CDR1 MNHEY, CDR2 SVGAGI. Between the trimmed V and J ends, which lost 7 bases and 1 base, there was a span of 11 bases. The CDR3 covers 13 residues.